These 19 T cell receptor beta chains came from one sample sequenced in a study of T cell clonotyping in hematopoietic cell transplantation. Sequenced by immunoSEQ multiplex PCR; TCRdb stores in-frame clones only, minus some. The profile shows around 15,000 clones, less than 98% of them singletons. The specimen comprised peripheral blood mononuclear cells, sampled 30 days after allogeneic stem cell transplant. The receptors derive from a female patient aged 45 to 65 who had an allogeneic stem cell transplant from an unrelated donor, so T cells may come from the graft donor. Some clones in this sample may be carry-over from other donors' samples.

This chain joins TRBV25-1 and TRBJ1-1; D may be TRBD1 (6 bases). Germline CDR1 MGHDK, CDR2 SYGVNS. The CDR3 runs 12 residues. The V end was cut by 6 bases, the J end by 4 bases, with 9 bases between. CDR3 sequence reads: CASRQGSTEAFF. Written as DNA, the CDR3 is TGTGCCAGCAGACAGGGTTCCACTGAAGCTTTCTTT.

The CDR3 DNA reads as TGTGCCAGCAGTGAATTGTTATTTAGTCAGTTTTTT. Translated: CASSELLFSQFF. The chain has TRBV2 and TRBJ1-4; D gene uncertain. The CDR3 extends over 12 amino acids. Trimming stripped 2 bases from V and 16 bases from J, with 14 bases between. Germline CDR1 SNHLY, CDR2 FYNNEI.

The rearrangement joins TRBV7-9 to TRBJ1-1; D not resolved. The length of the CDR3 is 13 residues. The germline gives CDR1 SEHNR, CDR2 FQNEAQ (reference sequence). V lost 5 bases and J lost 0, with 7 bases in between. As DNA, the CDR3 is TGTGCCAGCAGCCTTCATATGAACACTGAAGCTTTCTTT. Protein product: CASSLHMNTEAFF.

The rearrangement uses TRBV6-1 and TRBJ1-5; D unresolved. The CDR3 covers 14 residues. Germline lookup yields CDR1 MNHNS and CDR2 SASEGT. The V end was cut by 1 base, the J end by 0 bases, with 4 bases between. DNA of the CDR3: TGTGCCAGCAGTGAAGGCTATAGCAATCAGCCCCAGCATTTT. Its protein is CASSEGYSNQPQHF.

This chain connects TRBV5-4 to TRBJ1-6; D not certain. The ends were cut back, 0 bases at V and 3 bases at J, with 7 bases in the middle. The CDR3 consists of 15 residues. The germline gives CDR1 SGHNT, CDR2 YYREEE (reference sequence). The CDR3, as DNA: TGTGCCAGCAGCTTGGGGGAGATCTATAATTCACCCCTCCACTTT. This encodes CASSLGEIYNSPLHF.

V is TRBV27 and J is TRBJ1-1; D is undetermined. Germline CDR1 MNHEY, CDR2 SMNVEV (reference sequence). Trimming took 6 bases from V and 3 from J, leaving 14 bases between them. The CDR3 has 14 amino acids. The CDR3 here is CASRPHRFYTEAFF. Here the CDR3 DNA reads TGTGCCAGCAGGCCTCATCGGTTTTACACTGAAGCTTTCTTT.

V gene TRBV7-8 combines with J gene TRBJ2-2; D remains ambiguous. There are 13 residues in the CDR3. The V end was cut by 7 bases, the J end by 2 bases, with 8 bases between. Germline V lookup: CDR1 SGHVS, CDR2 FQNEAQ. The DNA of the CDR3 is TGTGCCAGCAACCCCCGAAACACCGGGGAGCTGTTTTTT. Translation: CASNPRNTGELFF.

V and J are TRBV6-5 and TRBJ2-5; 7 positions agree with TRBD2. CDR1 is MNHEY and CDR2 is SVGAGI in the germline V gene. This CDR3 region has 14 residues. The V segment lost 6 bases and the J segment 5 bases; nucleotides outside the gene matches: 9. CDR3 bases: TGTGCCAGCAGCCCGGGGAGGGCCTGGGAGACCCAGTACTTC. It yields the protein CASSPGRAWETQYF.

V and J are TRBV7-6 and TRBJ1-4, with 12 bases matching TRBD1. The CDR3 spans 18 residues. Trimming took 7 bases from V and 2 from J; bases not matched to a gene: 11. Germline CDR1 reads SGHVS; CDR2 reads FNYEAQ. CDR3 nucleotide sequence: TGTGCCAGCACCCGGAGGGACAGGGGGCCGATGACTAATGAAAAACTGTTTTTT. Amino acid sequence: CASTRRDRGPMTNEKLFF.

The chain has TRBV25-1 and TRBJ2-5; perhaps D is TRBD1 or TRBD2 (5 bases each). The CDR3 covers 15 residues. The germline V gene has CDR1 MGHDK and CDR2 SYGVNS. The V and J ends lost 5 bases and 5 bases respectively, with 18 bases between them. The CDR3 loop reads CASSPYEGSMETQYF. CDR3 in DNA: TGTGCCAGCAGTCCCTACGAGGGGAGCATGGAGACCCAGTACTTC.

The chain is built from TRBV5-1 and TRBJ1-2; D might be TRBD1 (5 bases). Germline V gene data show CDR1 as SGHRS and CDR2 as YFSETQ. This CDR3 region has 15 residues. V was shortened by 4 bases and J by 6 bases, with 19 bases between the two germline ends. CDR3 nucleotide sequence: TGCGCCAGCAGCCCCGGCAGGGACTCCTCCGATGGCTACACCTTC. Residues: CASSPGRDSSDGYTF. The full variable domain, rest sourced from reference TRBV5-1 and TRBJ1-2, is KAGVTQTPRYLIKTRGQQVTLSCSPISGHRSVSWYQQTPGQGLQFLFEYFSETQRNKGNFPGRFSGRQFSNSRSEMNVSTLELGDSALYLCASSPGRDSSDGYTFGSGTRLTVV.

CDR3 DNA: TGTGCCAGCAGTACAGAAGAGACCCAGTACTTC. Amino acids: CASSTEETQYF. The chain employs TRBV2 and TRBJ2-5; no clear D gene. V lost 5 bases, J lost 3 bases, and 4 bases lay in between. This CDR3 is 11 amino acids long. Germline V lookup: CDR1 SNHLY, CDR2 FYNNEI.

The CDR3 protein is CSGEGDGMNTEAFF. The CDR3 DNA sequence: TGCAGCGGAGAGGGGGACGGCATGAACACTGAAGCTTTCTTT. The J gene is TRBJ1-1, the V gene TRBV29-1; possible D gene TRBD1, 6 bases. This CDR3 comprises 14 residues. Looked up from germline, CDR1 is SQVTM and CDR2 is ANQGSEA. Trimming cost V 7 bases and J 0 bases, with 15 bases left between them.

The CDR3 loop is CASRLNSGGVTDTQYF. In DNA form, the CDR3 reads TGTGCCAGCAGACTGAATAGCGGGGGGGTTACAGATACGCAGTATTTT. The chain uses TRBV2 and TRBJ2-3; 11 bases line up with TRBD2. Germline V gene sequence: CDR1 SNHLY, CDR2 FYNNEI. With 6 bases clipped from V and 3 bases from J, the junction kept 8 bases outside the gene matches. CDR3 length: 16 amino acids.

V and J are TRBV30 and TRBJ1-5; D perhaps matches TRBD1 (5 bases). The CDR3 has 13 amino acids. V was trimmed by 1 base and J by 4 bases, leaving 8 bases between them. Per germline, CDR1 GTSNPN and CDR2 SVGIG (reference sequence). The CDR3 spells CAWSAEGNQPQHF. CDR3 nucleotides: TGTGCCTGGAGTGCGGAGGGGAATCAGCCCCAGCATTTT.

In DNA, the CDR3 is TGTGCCAGCAGCCGGTCCGAAGCGAGCTACACCTTC. This gives the protein CASSRSEASYTF. The chain joins TRBV25-1 to TRBJ1-2; the D is unclear. Deletions cut 6 bases from V and 9 bases from J, with 14 bases between. Looked up from germline, CDR1 is MGHDK and CDR2 is SYGVNS. The CDR3 has 12 residues.

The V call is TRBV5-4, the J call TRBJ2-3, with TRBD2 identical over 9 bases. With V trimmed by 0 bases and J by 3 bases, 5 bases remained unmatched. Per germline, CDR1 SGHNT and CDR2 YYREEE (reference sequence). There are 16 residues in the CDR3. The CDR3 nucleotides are TGTGCCAGCAGCTTGGACGGGCGGGGGGGAACAGATACGCAGTATTTT. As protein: CASSLDGRGGTDTQYF. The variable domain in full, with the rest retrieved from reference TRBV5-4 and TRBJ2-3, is ETGVTQSPTHLIKTRGQQVTLRCSSQSGHNTVSWYQQALGQGPQFIFQYYREEENGRGNFPPRFSGLQFPNYSSELNVNALELDDSALYLCASSLDGRGGTDTQYFGPGTRLTVL.

CDR3 sequence (DNA): TGTGCCAGCAGCAAGGGACTAGCGGGCGTCTCCGATACGCAGTATTTT. Protein: CASSKGLAGVSDTQYF. V is TRBV7-2 and J is TRBJ2-3; 12 nucleotides agree with TRBD2. The CDR3 is 16 residues long. V trimming: 5 bases; J trimming: 6 bases; junction bases outside the gene matches: 9. The germline CDR1 and CDR2 sequences are SGHTA and FQGNSA.

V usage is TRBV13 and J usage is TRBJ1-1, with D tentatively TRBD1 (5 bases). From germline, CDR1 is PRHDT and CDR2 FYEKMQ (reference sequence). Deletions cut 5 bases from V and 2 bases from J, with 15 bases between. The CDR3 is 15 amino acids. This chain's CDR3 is CASSPLPGRNTEAFF. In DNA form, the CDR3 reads TGTGCCAGCAGCCCATTACCAGGGAGAAACACTGAAGCTTTCTTT.